These T cell receptor beta chains were read from a single sample in a study of CD8 T cells in Susac syndrome. TCRdb independently ran MiXCR on the immunoSEQ multiplex PCR reads; one entry per CDR3 protein. The sample lists under 550,000 distinct CDR3 sequences, approximately 85% occurring once. Sequencing used CD8+ T cells from PBMCs. Receptor source: a human donor with multiple sclerosis. The CDR3 runs from the conserved cysteine through the conserved F or W. The order of the fields is clone size, V gene, D gene, J gene, CDR3 DNA, CDR3 protein. D genes are given only for firm matches. Clone sizes are given selectively: once, few, many, or a class where the clone is expanded.

>-|TRBV4-1|-|TRBJ1-1
TGCGCCAGCAGCCATGCCGGAGGGGGGACTGAAGCTTTCTTT
CASSHAGGGTEAFF
>-|TRBV12-3/TRBV12-4|TRBD2|TRBJ2-4
TGTGCCAGCAGCCTTGGGCGGGAGGGAGTTGTCAAAAACATTCAGTACTTC
CASSLGREGVVKNIQYF
>-|TRBV7-9|TRBD2|TRBJ2-4
TGTGCCAGCAGCTTAGGCACTAGCGGGAGAGCACACATTCAGTACTTC
CASSLGTSGRAHIQYF
>-|TRBV27|TRBD2|TRBJ2-7
TGTGCCAGCAGTGCCGGGACTAGCGGGAGTTGGTACGAGCAGTACTTC
CASSAGTSGSWYEQYF
>-|TRBV5-4|-|TRBJ2-7
TGTGCCAGCAGCTTGGTCGGAGGAGGAGGATACGAGCAGTACTTC
CASSLVGGGGYEQYF
>-|TRBV5-6|-|TRBJ2-2
TGTGCCAGCAGCTTGGGCGGCGGGACAGAAGACACCGGGGAGCTGTTTTTT
CASSLGGGTEDTGELFF
>-|TRBV20-1|-|TRBJ1-5
TGCAGTGCTAGAGATTTTCGGGGGGTTAAGCCCCAGCATTTT
CSARDFRGVKPQHF
>-|TRBV7-9|-|TRBJ1-2
TGTGCCAGCAGCTTTAGGGGACAACCGAACTATGGCTACACCTTC
CASSFRGQPNYGYTF
>-|TRBV19|-|TRBJ1-5
TGTGCCAGTGGCACACAGGATAGCAATCAGCCCCAGCATTTT
CASGTQDSNQPQHF
>-|TRBV5-6|-|TRBJ1-1
TGTGCCAGCAGCTTCGGGGCCACTGAAGCTTTCTTT
CASSFGATEAFF
>-|TRBV5-1|-|TRBJ2-7
TGCGCCAGCAGCTATGCCGGAGGGACCTACGAGCAGTACTTC
CASSYAGGTYEQYF
>few|TRBV5-1|TRBD2|TRBJ2-1
TGCGCCAGCAGCTTGGGGGAGGGATGGAATGAGCAGTTCTTC
CASSLGEGWNEQFF
>-|TRBV20-1|-|TRBJ2-7
TGCAGTGCTAGCGAGGGGCTAGGGGGGAGCTCCTACGAGCAGTACTTC
CSASEGLGGSSYEQYF
>-|TRBV7-9|TRBD2|TRBJ2-1
TGTGCCAGCAGCTTAGCGACGGGACTAGTAGTGTGGAATGAGCAGTTCTTC
CASSLATGLVVWNEQFF
>-|TRBV19|TRBD1|TRBJ2-5
TGTGCCAGTAGTAGGGGACAGTGGGAACTCCAAGAGACCCAGTACTTC
CASSRGQWELQETQYF
>-|TRBV27|-|TRBJ2-3
TGTGCCAGCAGTTTTGGGACTAGCACAGATACGCAGTATTTT
CASSFGTSTDTQYF
>-|TRBV6-1|TRBD2|TRBJ2-1
TGTGCCAGCAGTGAAGCATTGGCGGGAGGCTCCTACAATGAGCAGTTCTTC
CASSEALAGGSYNEQFF
>-|TRBV20-1|-|TRBJ2-3
TGCAGTGCTAGATCCTGGGTAGGGAACACAGATACGCAGTATTTT
CSARSWVGNTDTQYF
>-|TRBV2|-|TRBJ1-2
TGTGCCAGCAGTTCCCCCCTCCGGCGCCCGAACTATGGCTACACCTTC
CASSSPLRRPNYGYTF
>few|TRBV5-1|TRBD2|TRBJ2-1
TGTGCCAGCAGTTTGGGACTAGCGGGTGGCAATGAGCAGTTCTTC
CASSLGLAGGNEQFF
>-|TRBV6-2/TRBV6-3|-|TRBJ2-7
TGTGCCAGCAGGGGTTTAGATCAAACCTACGAGCAGTACTTC
CASRGLDQTYEQYF
>-|TRBV4-1|-|TRBJ2-5
TGCGCCAGCAGCCAAGATTCCAGGGCTGAGACCCAGTACTTC
CASSQDSRAETQYF
>-|TRBV6-2/TRBV6-3|TRBD2|TRBJ2-6
TGTGCCAGCAGTACCGGGAGGGGACCCTCCTACTCTGGGGCCAACGTCCTGACTTTC
CASSTGRGPSYSGANVLTF
>-|TRBV7-6|-|TRBJ2-7
TGTGCCAGCAGCCCCCTCGGGCGCTCCTCCTACGAGCAGTACTTC
CASSPLGRSSYEQYF
>once|TRBV24-1|-|TRBJ2-3
TGTGCCACCAGTGTTTTGTGGATAAATGGGGGGACGGATACGCAGTATTTT
CATSVLWINGGTDTQYF
>once|TRBV7-6|TRBD1|TRBJ2-3
TGTGCCAGCAGCGCGGGACAGGGCGGCACAGATACGCAGTATTTT
CASSAGQGGTDTQYF
>-|TRBV27|TRBD2|TRBJ2-1
TGTGCCAGCAGTTTATGGGGCGGGAGGGGGCCTGAGCAGTTCTTC
CASSLWGGRGPEQFF
>-|TRBV7-9|TRBD1|TRBJ1-1
TGTGCCAGCCTCTCCGGGGAGGGGGCGGGCACTGAAGCTTTCTTT
CASLSGEGAGTEAFF
>-|TRBV12-3/TRBV12-4|TRBD1|TRBJ1-4
TGTGCCAGCAGTTTAGTTGGGACAGGGGAGAGGGAAAAACTGTTTTTT
CASSLVGTGEREKLFF
>few|TRBV5-1|-|TRBJ1-1
TGTGCCAGCAGCCTTCGGGGGGTAACTGAAGCTTTCTTT
CASSLRGVTEAFF
>few|TRBV6-1|TRBD2|TRBJ2-1
TGTGCCACCCTTACTAGCGGGAGGGCCGATGAGCAGTTCTTC
CATLTSGRADEQFF
>-|TRBV28|TRBD1|TRBJ2-1
TGTGCCAGCAGTGGCCCGGGACAGGGGACCTACAATGAGCAGTTCTTC
CASSGPGQGTYNEQFF
>-|TRBV5-6|TRBD2|TRBJ2-5
TGTGCCAGCAGCTTGAATAGCGGGGGGTTTCAAGAGATCCAGTACTTC
CASSLNSGGFQEIQYF
>-|TRBV27|-|TRBJ2-3
TGTGCCAGCAGTTCGCCTATAGCGGAAAGCACAGATACGCAGTATTTT
CASSSPIAESTDTQYF
>-|TRBV7-6|-|TRBJ2-7
TGTGCCAGCAGCTTAGACAAAGCCTCGGGAAGAGCCTACGAGCAGTACTTC
CASSLDKASGRAYEQYF
>-|TRBV23-1|-|TRBJ2-7
TGCGCCAGCAGTCACCCCAGAATATACGAGCAGTACTTC
CASSHPRIYEQYF
>-|TRBV7-6|-|TRBJ1-4
TGTGCCAGCAGCCTAACCTCTTTGTGGGATGAAAAACTGTTTTTT
CASSLTSLWDEKLFF
>-|TRBV10-3|TRBD2|TRBJ2-1
TGTGCCATCAGGGGACTAGCGGGGGGGCCTCCCCACAATGAGCAGTTCTTC
CAIRGLAGGPPHNEQFF
>-|TRBV7-9|TRBD1|TRBJ1-1
TGTGCCAGCAGCGGGGACAGAGAGATGAACACTGAAGCTTTCTTT
CASSGDREMNTEAFF
>-|TRBV6-5|-|TRBJ2-7
TGTGCCAGCAGTTATCAGGGATTGTCCTACGAGCAGTACTTC
CASSYQGLSYEQYF
>once|TRBV30|TRBD1|TRBJ2-5
TGTGCCTGGACGACAGGGGGCGGATCGGCCCAGTACTTC
CAWTTGGGSAQYF
>once|TRBV24-1|-|TRBJ2-1
TGTGCCACCAGTGATGGGACTGGGGGTGAGCAGTTCTTC
CATSDGTGGEQFF
>-|TRBV6-1|-|TRBJ2-1
TGTGCCGGCGGGCCGCGGGAAGGAAATGAGCAGTTCTTC
CAGGPREGNEQFF
>-|TRBV6-4|-|TRBJ1-1
TGTGCCAGCAGTGAAGGGGGTACGGCAGCTGAAGCTTTCTTT
CASSEGGTAAEAFF
>-|TRBV11-1|-|TRBJ2-4
TGTGCCAGCAGCTTCAGGGGTAGAAACATTCAGTACTTC
CASSFRGRNIQYF
>-|TRBV6-2/TRBV6-3|-|TRBJ2-3
TGTGCCAGCAGTTACAGCGACAATAGCAACACAGATACGCAGTATTTT
CASSYSDNSNTDTQYF
>-|TRBV6-1|TRBD1|TRBJ2-2
TGTGCCAGCAGTCAGGGACAGGGAGAAAGCGGGGAGCTGTTTTTT
CASSQGQGESGELFF